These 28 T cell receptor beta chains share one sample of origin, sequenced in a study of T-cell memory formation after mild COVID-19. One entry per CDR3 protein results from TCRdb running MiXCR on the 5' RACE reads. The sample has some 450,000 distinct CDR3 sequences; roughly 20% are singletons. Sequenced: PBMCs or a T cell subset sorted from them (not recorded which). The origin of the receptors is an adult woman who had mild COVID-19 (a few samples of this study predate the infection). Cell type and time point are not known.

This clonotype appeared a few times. CDR3 bases: TGTGCCAGTCAGGCCTCTGGGGCCAACGTCCTGACTTTC. It encodes CASQASGANVLTF. The chain carries TRBV3-1 and TRBJ2-6, with D unresolved. There are 13 residues in the CDR3. V lost 9 bases, J lost 0 bases, and 6 bases lay in between. The germline gives CDR1 LGHDT, CDR2 YNNKEL (reference sequence).

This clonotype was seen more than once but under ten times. CDR3 sequence reads: CASSFSGRDNEQFF. The CDR3 DNA reads TGTGCCAGCAGCTTTAGCGGGAGGGACAATGAGCAGTTCTTC. J is TRBJ2-1 and V is TRBV11-2, with 11 bases that match TRBD2. V lost 3 bases and J lost 5; bases outside the gene matches: 0. CDR1 SGHAT and CDR2 FQNNGV come from the germline V gene. The CDR3 extends over 14 amino acids.

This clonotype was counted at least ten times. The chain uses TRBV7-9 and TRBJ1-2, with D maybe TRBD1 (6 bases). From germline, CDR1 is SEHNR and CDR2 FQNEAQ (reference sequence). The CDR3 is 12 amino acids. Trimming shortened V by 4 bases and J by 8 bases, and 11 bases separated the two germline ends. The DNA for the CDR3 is TGTGCCAGCAGCTACAGGGTTGGGGGCTACACCTTC. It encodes CASSYRVGGYTF.

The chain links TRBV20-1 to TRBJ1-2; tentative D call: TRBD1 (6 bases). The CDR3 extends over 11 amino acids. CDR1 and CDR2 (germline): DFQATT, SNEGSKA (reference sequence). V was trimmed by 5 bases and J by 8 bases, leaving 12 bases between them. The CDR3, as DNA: TGCAGTGCTCTCTCAGGGGAAGGCTACACCTTC. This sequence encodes CSALSGEGYTF.

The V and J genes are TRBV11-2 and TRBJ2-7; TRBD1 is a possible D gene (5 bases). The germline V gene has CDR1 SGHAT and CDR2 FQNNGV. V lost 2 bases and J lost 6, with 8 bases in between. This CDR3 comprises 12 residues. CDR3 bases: TGTGCCAGCAGCTTATCAGGGATCGAGCAGTACTTC. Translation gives CASSLSGIEQYF.

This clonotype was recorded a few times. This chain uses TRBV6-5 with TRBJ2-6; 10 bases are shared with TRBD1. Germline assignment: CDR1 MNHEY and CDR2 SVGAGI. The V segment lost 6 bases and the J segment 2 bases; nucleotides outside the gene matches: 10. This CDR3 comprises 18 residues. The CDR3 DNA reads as TGTGCCAGCAGAGTGGGACAGGGGTCCCTAGCTGGGGCCAACGTCCTGACTTTC. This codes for CASRVGQGSLAGANVLTF.

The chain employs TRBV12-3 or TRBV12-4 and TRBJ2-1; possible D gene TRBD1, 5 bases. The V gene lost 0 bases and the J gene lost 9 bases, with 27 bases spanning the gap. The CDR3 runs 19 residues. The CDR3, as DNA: TGTGCCAGCAGTTTAGCGCCTCCTCTCGAAGCAGGACACCGGACTGAGCAGTTCTTC. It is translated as CASSLAPPLEAGHRTEQFF.

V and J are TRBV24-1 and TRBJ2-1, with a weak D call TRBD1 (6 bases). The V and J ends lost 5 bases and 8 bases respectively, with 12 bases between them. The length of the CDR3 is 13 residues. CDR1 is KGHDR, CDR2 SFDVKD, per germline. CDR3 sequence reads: CATSVSGADEQFF. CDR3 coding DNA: TGTGCCACCAGTGTCTCAGGGGCGGATGAGCAGTTCTTC.

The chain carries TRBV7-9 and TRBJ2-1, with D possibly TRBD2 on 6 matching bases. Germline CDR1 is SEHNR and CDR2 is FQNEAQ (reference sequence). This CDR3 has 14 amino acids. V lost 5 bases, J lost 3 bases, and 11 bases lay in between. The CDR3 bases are TGTGCCAGCAGCCCCATGGGGGGCTACAATGAGCAGTTCTTC. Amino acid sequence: CASSPMGGYNEQFF.

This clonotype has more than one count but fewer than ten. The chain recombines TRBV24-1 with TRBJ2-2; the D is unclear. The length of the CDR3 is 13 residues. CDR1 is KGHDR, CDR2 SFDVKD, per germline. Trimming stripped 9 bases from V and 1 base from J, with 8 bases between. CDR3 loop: CATRKGNTGELFF. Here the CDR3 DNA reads TGTGCCACCCGAAAAGGGAACACCGGGGAGCTGTTTTTT.

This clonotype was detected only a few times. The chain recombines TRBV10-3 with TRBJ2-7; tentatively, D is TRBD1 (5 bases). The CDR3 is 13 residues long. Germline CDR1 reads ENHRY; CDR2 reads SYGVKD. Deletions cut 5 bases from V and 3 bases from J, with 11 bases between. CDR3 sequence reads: CAISSRDSYEQYF. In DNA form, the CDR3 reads TGTGCCATCAGTTCCCGCGACAGCTACGAGCAGTACTTC.

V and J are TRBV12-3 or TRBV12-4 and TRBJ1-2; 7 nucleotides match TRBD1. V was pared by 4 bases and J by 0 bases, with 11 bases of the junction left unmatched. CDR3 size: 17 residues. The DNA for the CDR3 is TGTGCCAGCAGTTCCCGGACAGGATCCATTTCTAACTATGGCTACACCTTC. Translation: CASSSRTGSISNYGYTF.

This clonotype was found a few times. The CDR3 region is CASSLGDRGLVETQYF. CDR3 nucleotides: TGTGCCAGCAGCTTAGGGGACAGGGGGCTTGTAGAGACCCAGTACTTC. The rearrangement joins TRBV7-2 to TRBJ2-5; TRBD1 agrees at 12 bases. This CDR3 contains 16 residues. The J segment lost 4 bases and the V segment lost 1 base, leaving 4 bases of the junction unmatched. Germline lookup yields CDR1 SGHTA and CDR2 FQGNSA.

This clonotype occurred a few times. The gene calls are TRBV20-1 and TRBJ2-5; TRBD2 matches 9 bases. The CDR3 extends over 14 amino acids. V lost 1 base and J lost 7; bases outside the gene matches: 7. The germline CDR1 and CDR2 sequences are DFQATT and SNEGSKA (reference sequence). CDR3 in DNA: TGCAGTGCTAGAGTAGCGGGGGCCCTCATGACCCAGTACTTC. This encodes CSARVAGALMTQYF.

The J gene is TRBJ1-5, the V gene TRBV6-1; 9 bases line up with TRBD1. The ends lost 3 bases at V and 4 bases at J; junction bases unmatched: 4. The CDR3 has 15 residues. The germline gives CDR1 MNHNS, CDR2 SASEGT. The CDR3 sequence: CASSEDRGPNQPQHF. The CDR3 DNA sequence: TGTGCCAGCAGTGAGGACAGGGGCCCAAATCAGCCCCAGCATTTT.

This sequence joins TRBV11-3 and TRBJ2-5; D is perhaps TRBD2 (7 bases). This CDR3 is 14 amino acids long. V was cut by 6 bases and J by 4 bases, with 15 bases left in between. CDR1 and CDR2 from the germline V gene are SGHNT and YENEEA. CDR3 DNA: TGTGCCAGCAGTCTCACGGGGGGCCCAGAGACCCAGTACTTC. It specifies CASSLTGGPETQYF.

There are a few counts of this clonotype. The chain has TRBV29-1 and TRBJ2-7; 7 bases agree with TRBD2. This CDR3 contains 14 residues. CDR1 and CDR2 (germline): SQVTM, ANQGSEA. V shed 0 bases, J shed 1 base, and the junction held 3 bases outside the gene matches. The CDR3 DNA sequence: TGCAGCGTTGAAGATCGAGCGGGGTCCTACGAGCAGTACTTC. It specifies CSVEDRAGSYEQYF.

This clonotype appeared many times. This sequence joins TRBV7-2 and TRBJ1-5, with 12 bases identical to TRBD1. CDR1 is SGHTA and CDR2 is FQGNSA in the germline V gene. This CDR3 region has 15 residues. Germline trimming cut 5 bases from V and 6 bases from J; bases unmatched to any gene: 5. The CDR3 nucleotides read TGTGCCAGCAGCCAGGGACAGGGGGCTGGTCAGCCCCAGCATTTT. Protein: CASSQGQGAGQPQHF.

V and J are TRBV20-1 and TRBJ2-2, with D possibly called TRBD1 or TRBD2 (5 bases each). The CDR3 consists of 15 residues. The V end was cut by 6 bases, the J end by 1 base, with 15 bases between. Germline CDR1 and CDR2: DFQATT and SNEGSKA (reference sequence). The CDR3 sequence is CSAFPGTLNTGELFF. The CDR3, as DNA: TGCAGTGCCTTTCCGGGGACCCTGAACACCGGGGAGCTGTTTTTT.

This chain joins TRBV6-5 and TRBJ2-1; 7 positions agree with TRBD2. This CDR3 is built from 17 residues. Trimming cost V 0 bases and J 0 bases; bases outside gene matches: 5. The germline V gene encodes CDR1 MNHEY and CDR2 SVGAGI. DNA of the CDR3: TGTGCCAGCAGTTACTCGACCGGGGGGAGCTCCTACAATGAGCAGTTCTTC. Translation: CASSYSTGGSSYNEQFF.

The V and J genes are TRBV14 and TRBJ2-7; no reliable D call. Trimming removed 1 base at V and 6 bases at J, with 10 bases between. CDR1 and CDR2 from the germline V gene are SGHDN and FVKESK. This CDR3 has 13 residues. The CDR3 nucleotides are TGTGCCAGCAGCCAAGCGGGCACGGGCGAGCAGTACTTC. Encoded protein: CASSQAGTGEQYF.

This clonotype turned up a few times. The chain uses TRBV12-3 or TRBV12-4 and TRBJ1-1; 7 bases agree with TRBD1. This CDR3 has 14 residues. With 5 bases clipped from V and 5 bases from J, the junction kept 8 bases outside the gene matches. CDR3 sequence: CASSPTGARTEAFF. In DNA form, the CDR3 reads TGTGCCAGCAGTCCCACAGGGGCCCGGACTGAAGCTTTCTTT.

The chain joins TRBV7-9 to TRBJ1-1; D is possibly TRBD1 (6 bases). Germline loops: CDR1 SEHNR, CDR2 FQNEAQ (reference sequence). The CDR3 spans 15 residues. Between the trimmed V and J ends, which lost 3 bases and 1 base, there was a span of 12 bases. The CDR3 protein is CASSFVGGRNTEAFF. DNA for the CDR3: TGTGCCAGCAGCTTTGTCGGGGGCAGGAACACTGAAGCTTTCTTT.

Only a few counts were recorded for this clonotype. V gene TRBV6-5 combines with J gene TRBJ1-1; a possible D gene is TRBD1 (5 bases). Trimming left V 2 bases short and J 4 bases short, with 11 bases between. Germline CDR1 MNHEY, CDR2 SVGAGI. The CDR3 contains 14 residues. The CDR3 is CASSYDGGGTEAFF. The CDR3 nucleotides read TGTGCCAGCAGTTACGATGGGGGGGGCACTGAAGCTTTCTTT.

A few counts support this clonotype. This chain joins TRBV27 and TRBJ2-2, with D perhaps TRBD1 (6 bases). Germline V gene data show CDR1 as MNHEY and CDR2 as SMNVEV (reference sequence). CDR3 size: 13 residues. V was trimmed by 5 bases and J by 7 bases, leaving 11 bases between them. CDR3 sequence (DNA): TGTGCCAGCAGTCAGAGGGGGTTCGGGGAGCTGTTTTTT. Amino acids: CASSQRGFGELFF.

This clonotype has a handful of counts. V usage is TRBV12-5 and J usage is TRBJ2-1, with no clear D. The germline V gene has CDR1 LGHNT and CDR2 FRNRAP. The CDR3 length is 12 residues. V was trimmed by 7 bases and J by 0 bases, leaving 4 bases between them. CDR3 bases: TGTGCTAGTGTGGGCTCCTACAATGAGCAGTTCTTC. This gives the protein CASVGSYNEQFF.

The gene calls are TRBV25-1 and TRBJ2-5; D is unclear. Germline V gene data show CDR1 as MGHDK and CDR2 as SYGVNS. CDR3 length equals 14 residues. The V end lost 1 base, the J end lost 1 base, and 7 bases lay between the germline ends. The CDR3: CASSESTLQETQYF. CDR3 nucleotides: TGTGCCAGCAGTGAATCCACACTCCAAGAGACCCAGTACTTC.

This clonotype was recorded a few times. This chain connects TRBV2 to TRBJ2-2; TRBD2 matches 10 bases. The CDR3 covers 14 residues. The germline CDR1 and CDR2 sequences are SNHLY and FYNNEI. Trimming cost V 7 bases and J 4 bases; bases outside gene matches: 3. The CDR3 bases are TGTGCCAGCAACAGCGGGGGGGCCACCGGGGAGCTGTTTTTT. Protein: CASNSGGATGELFF.